This T cell receptor (beta chain) was sequenced for a study of T cell repertoires in cytomegalovirus infection. Across the study: Indications came from public TCR beta signatures; they pointed to CMV infection and to a matching HLA type. Study-level findings and limits: CMV-specific HLA-C-restricted TCR beta clonotypes dominated the ex vivo response. Cumulative public TCR beta family frequency identified CMV carriers with the relevant HLA.

Each CDR3 protein is one row after TCRdb ran MiXCR on the reads. Seen here are 300,000 to 400,000 distinct CDR3 sequences, 15% to 20% observed once, and the top ten hold less than 9.5%. The V segment lost 5 bases and the J segment 3 bases; nucleotides outside the gene matches: 6. CDR1 and CDR2 from the germline V gene are SGHAT and FQDESV (reference sequence). This CDR3 has 14 amino acids. This clonotype appeared many times. Its antigen is not identified. The chain employs TRBV11-1 and TRBJ2-7, with TRBD1 matching 8 bases. The sequence was obtained from a human donor in good health (CMV status not recorded). Some clones in this sample may be carry-over from other donors' samples. The sample taken for sequencing was PBMCs. In DNA, the CDR3 is TGTGCCAGCAGCCTCAGGGGGCTGAACTACGAGCAGTACTTC. Protein product: CASSLRGLNYEQYF.